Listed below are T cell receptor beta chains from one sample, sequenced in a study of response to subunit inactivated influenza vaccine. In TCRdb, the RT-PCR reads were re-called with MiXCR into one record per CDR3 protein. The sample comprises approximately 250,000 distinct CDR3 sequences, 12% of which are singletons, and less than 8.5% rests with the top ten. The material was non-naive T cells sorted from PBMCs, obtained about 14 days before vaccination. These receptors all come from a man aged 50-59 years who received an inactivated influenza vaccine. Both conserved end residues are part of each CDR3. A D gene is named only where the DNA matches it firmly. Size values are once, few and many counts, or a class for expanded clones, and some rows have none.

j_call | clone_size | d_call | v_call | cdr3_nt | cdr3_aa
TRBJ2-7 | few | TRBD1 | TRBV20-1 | TGCAGTGCATCCCCAGGGGGTAAACCCTACGAGCAGTACTTC | CSASPGGKPYEQYF
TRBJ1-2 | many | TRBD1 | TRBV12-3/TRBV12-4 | TGTGCCAGCAGTTTGACAGGGGGCCTAGGTGGCTACACCTTC | CASSLTGGLGGYTF
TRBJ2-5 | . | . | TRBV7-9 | TGTGCCAGCAGCTTACTCCAGGTTCAAGAGACCCAGTACTTC | CASSLLQVQETQYF
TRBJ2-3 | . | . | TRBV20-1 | TGCAGTGCTGGTCCCGGTAGGAGTGATACGCAGTATTTT | CSAGPGRSDTQYF
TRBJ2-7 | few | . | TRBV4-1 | TGCGCCAGCAGCCAAGAAGGGGGGGCCCGGAACGAGCAGTACTTC | CASSQEGGARNEQYF
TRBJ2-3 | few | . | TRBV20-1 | TGCAGTGCTAGAGAAGGGGGGGGCACAGATACGCAGTATTTT | CSAREGGGTDTQYF
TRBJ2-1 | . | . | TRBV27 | TGTGCCAGCAGTTTAATTTACCGAGGGGGCAATGAGCAGTTCTTC | CASSLIYRGGNEQFF
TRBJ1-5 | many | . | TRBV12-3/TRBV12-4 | TGTGCCAGCAGTTTAAGAGGGAATCAGCCCCAGCATTTT | CASSLRGNQPQHF
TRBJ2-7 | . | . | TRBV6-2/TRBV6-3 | TGTGCCACCCAACACGGGGGCAGGGAAAACGAGCAGTACTTC | CATQHGGRENEQYF
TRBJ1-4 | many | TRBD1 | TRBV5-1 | TGCGCCAGCAGTTCGGACAGGGGAAATGAAAAACTGTTTTTT | CASSSDRGNEKLFF
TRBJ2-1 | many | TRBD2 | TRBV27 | TGTGCCAGCAGTTTATCGGGCGGACTAGCGGGAGGCCGCTACAATGAGCAGTTCTTC | CASSLSGGLAGGRYNEQFF